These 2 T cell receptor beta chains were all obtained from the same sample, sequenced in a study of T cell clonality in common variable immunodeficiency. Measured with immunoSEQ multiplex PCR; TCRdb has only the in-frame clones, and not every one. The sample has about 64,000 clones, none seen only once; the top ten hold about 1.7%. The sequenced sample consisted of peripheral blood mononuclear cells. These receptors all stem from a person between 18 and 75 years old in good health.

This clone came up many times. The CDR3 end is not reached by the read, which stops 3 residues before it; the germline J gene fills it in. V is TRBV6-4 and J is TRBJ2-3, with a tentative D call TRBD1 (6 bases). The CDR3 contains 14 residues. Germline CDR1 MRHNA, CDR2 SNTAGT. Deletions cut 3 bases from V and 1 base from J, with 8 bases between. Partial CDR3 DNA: TGTGCCAGCAGTGAACAGGGAGGCACAGATACG. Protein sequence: CASSEQGGTDT. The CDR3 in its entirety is CASSEQGGTDTQYF.

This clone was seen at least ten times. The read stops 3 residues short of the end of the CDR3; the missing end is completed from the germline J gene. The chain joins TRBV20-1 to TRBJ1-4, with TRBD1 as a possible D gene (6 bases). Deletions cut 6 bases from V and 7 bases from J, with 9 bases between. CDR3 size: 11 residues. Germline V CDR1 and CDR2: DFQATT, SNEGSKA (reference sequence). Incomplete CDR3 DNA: TGCAGTGCCCGGACAGTTGAAAAA. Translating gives CSARTVEK. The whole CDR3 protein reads CSARTVEKLFF.